The T cell receptor (beta chain) under discussion was sequenced for a study of technical replicates of blood from several donors. Sequencing used immunoSEQ multiplex PCR; TCRdb keeps in-frame clones, though not all of them. This sample carries under 100,000 clones, almost 96% of them seen once, and the ten largest clones take roughly 0.23%. Germline assignment: CDR1 SQVTM and CDR2 ANQGSEA. This CDR3 is 13 amino acids long. V lost 7 bases and J lost 7; bases outside the gene matches: 10. Source material: T cells isolated from PBMCs. The TCR comes from a human donor in good health. The genes are TRBV29-1 and TRBJ2-1; TRBD1 matches 7 bases. CDR3 sequence reads: CSASTGQSNEQFF. The DNA of the CDR3 is TGCAGCGCCTCGACAGGGCAGAGTAATGAGCAGTTCTTC.